This T cell receptor (beta chain) was recovered during a study of CD8+CD57+ T cells in acquired aplastic anemia. Across the study: The mean DNA yield obtained from sorted CD4+ and CD8+ cells came to 3 to 4 ug. Study outcomes and limitations: The number of CD8+ CDR3 sequences shared by patients and controls was twenty-nine.

The table lists this clonotype with many counts. Its antigen is not known. TCR beta VDJ and CDR3 were profiled, and genomic DNA was the template. MiXCR was run by TCRdb on the reads, yielding one entry per CDR3 protein. The table has approximately 130,000 distinct CDR3 sequences, 40% seen once; the top ten hold roughly 2.7%. V lost 5 bases to trimming and J lost 1 base; unmatched junction nucleotides: 12. The CDR3 sequence is 17 residues long. Germline CDR1 MNHNS, CDR2 SASEGT. In patients chosen for sequencing, flow cytometry had shown CD8+CD57+ cell expansion. Patients were untreated when blood was sampled.

Sequencing was carried out using sorted CD4+, CD8+, or CD8+CD57+ T cells (not recorded which) from PBMCs. J is TRBJ1-1 and V is TRBV6-1; 8 positions match TRBD1. The clonotype originates from a human donor with aplastic anemia. DNA for the CDR3: TGTGCCAGCAGTCCAAAGGGCGGACAGGGTTCGAACACTGAAGCTTTCTTT. Protein sequence: CASSPKGGQGSNTEAFF.